These 22 T cell receptor beta chains were sequenced from one sample in a study of chemoradiotherapy in HPV16-positive cancers. TCRdb's table, derived via immunoSEQ multiplex PCR, lists solely in-frame clones and lacks some. This repertoire shows tens of thousands of clones, 86% found once; its top ten account for under 2.5%. The source material was blood, sampled from a patient who underwent chemoradiotherapy. The receptors were gathered from a human donor with HPV-associated anogenital cancer.

The chain links TRBV5-1 to TRBJ2-1; D ambiguous. The CDR3 loop spans 14 amino acids. From germline, CDR1 is SGHRS and CDR2 YFSETQ. V lost 7 bases and J 5 bases, leaving 16 bases between the germline ends. The CDR3 nucleotides read TGCGCCAGCTCGAAACTGGACGGACACAATGAGCAGTTCTTC. Translating it yields CASSKLDGHNEQFF.

The chain joins TRBV27 to TRBJ2-5, with 7 nucleotides matching TRBD2. The CDR3 loop spans 13 amino acids. Germline values: CDR1 MNHEY, CDR2 SMNVEV (reference sequence). V shed 8 bases, J shed 5 bases, and the junction held 8 bases outside the gene matches. The CDR3 reads CASGGEGWETQYF. CDR3 bases: TGTGCCAGCGGGGGGGAGGGATGGGAGACCCAGTACTTC.

This clone was seen a single time. A read error may account for a junction end that differs from germline. This chain uses TRBV9 with TRBJ1-3, with a tentative D call TRBD1 (6 bases). The CDR3 is 13 residues long. Germline values: CDR1 SGDLS, CDR2 YYNGEE. The CDR3 DNA reads as TGTGCCAGCAGCGAGGGGGGGGGAACCACCATATATTTT. Amino acid sequence: CASSEGGGTTIYF.

The V call is TRBV18, the J call TRBJ1-1; tentatively, D is TRBD1 (5 bases). Trimming shortened V by 0 bases and J by 4 bases, and 12 bases separated the two germline ends. Germline values: CDR1 KGHSH, CDR2 LQKENI. This CDR3 comprises 15 residues. CDR3 coding DNA: TGTGCCAGCTCACCACCGGCCAGGGCGGTCACTGAAGCTTTCTTT. It is translated as CASSPPARAVTEAFF.

V gene TRBV7-2 combines with J gene TRBJ1-1, with D unresolved. This CDR3 has 16 residues. Germline V lookup: CDR1 SGHTA, CDR2 FQGNSA. The germline V and J ends were trimmed by 6 bases and 2 bases, with 19 bases remaining between them. DNA of the CDR3: TGTGCCAGCAGACCTGGTAGGGCGGGGATTAACACTGAAGCTTTCTTT. The encoded protein is CASRPGRAGINTEAFF.

The chain links TRBV27 to TRBJ2-1; weak D call: TRBD1 (6 bases). The CDR3 has 15 residues. Germline CDR1 and CDR2: MNHEY and SMNVEV (reference sequence). Trimming shortened V by 1 base and J by 4 bases, and 11 bases separated the two germline ends. Here the CDR3 reads CASSLWPGDYNEQFF. The CDR3 region has the DNA TGTGCCAGCAGTTTATGGCCAGGGGATTACAATGAGCAGTTCTTC.

This clone appeared a single time. The chain is built from TRBV5-4 and TRBJ1-4, with 7 positions matching TRBD1. Germline trimming cut 4 bases from V and 3 bases from J; bases unmatched to any gene: 6. Germline V gene data show CDR1 as SGHNT and CDR2 as YYREEE (reference sequence). The CDR3 extends over 15 amino acids. CDR3 nucleotides: TGTGCCAGCAGCCACGCGACAGGGTCTAATGAAAAACTGTTTTTT. This gives the protein CASSHATGSNEKLFF.

This clone was observed once. This rearrangement joins TRBV5-5 to TRBJ2-2; no definite D call. Trimming pared 2 bases from V and 7 bases from J, leaving 9 bases between. The CDR3 is made up of 13 amino acids. CDR1 is SGHKS and CDR2 is YYEKEE in the germline V gene (reference sequence). The CDR3 here is CASSFFMSGELFF. CDR3 DNA sequence: TGTGCCAGCAGCTTTTTCATGAGCGGGGAGCTGTTTTTT.

V gene TRBV19 combines with J gene TRBJ2-7; D unclear. This CDR3 spans 11 amino acids. V was shortened by 10 bases and J by 4 bases, with 11 bases between the two germline ends. Germline-derived CDR1 and CDR2 are LNHDA and SQIVND (reference sequence). CDR3 coding DNA: TGTGCCACAGCGAAGGGTTACGAGCAGTACTTC. This codes for CATAKGYEQYF.

The gene calls are TRBV4-2 and TRBJ2-1; D might be TRBD2 (5 bases). This CDR3 is built from 12 residues. Trimming removed 0 bases at V and 9 bases at J, with 6 bases between. CDR1 is LGHNA, CDR2 YNFKEQ, per germline. The CDR3 loop reads CASSQDRGEQFF. CDR3 bases: TGTGCCAGCAGCCAAGATCGGGGTGAGCAGTTCTTC.

This clone has only a few counts. The chain joins TRBV2 to TRBJ1-3; TRBD1 might be the D (6 bases). Germline V lookup: CDR1 SNHLY, CDR2 FYNNEI. The CDR3 runs to 12 residues. V was trimmed by 7 bases and J by 3 bases, leaving 7 bases between them. The DNA for the CDR3 is TGTGCCAGCACAGGGGATGGAAACACCATATATTTT. Amino acid sequence: CASTGDGNTIYF. Complete variable domain (other parts from reference TRBV2 and TRBJ1-3): EPEVTQTPSHQVTQMGQEVILRCVPISNHLYFYWYRQILGQKVEFLVSFYNNEISEKSEIFDDQFSVERPDGSNFTLKIRSTKLEDSAMYFCASTGDGNTIYFGEGSWLTVV.

This sequence joins TRBV20-1 and TRBJ2-5; D is unresolved. The V gene lost 5 bases and the J gene lost 1 base, with 5 bases spanning the gap. Germline-derived CDR1 and CDR2 are DFQATT and SNEGSKA (reference sequence). CDR3 length: 11 residues. The CDR3 region is CSASVQETQYF. The CDR3 bases are TGCAGTGCTTCGGTCCAAGAGACCCAGTACTTC.

The chain combines TRBV4-3 with TRBJ1-2, with D unresolved. The CDR3 totals 16 residues. Trimming removed 0 bases at V and 4 bases at J, with 15 bases between. Germline-derived CDR1 and CDR2 are LGHNA and YSLEER. The CDR3 sequence: CASSQESAGPIYGYTF. The CDR3 DNA reads as TGCGCCAGCAGCCAAGAGTCGGCAGGCCCGATCTATGGCTACACCTTC.

This chain joins TRBV19 and TRBJ2-2; perhaps TRBD2 as D (6 bases). The CDR3 sequence is 13 residues long. The germline V gene has CDR1 LNHDA and CDR2 SQIVND (reference sequence). V lost 6 bases and J lost 4, with 9 bases in between. The CDR3 nucleotides read TGTGCCAGTAGGATCGGGGGCACCGGGGAGCTGTTTTTT. Its translation: CASRIGGTGELFF.

This chain joins TRBV29-1 and TRBJ1-4; 8 nucleotides line up with TRBD1. Looked up from germline, CDR1 is SQVTM and CDR2 is ANQGSEA. V shed 5 bases, J shed 0 bases, and the junction held 2 bases outside the gene matches. The CDR3 loop spans 14 amino acids. CDR3 residues: CSVLGQATNEKLFF. The CDR3 DNA reads as TGCAGCGTTCTGGGACAGGCAACTAATGAAAAACTGTTTTTT.

V gene TRBV29-1 combines with J gene TRBJ2-3; D gene ambiguous. CDR3 size: 13 residues. V shed 2 bases and J shed 4 bases, with 10 bases lying between them. The germline gives CDR1 SQVTM, CDR2 ANQGSEA. CDR3 region: CSVEFFSSDTQYF. CDR3 nucleotides: TGCAGCGTTGAATTTTTCAGCTCAGATACGCAGTATTTT.

V and J are TRBV2 and TRBJ1-2; no reliable D call. The CDR3 contains 14 residues. With 8 bases removed from V and 3 bases from J, the gap between germline ends came to 16 bases. CDR1 is SNHLY and CDR2 is FYNNEI in the germline V gene. CDR3 DNA sequence: TGTGCCAGCTCCCGTAACGGGAACGACTATGGCTACACCTTC. This encodes CASSRNGNDYGYTF.

The chain combines TRBV7-9 with TRBJ2-7; TRBD1 aligns across 10 bases. The CDR3 extends over 14 amino acids. Germline V gene sequence: CDR1 SEHNR, CDR2 FQNEAQ (reference sequence). The V and J ends lost 5 bases and 2 bases, in that order; junction bases with no gene match: 3. CDR3 coding DNA: TGTGCCAGCAGCCCAGGGACAGGGGCCTACGAGCAGTACTTC. Translation: CASSPGTGAYEQYF. The whole variable domain, filled in from reference TRBV7-9 and TRBJ2-7, reads DTGVSQNPRHKITKRGQNVTFRCDPISEHNRLYWYRQTLGQGPEFLTYFQNEAQLEKSRLLSDRFSAERPKGSFSTLEIQRTEQGDSAMYLCASSPGTGAYEQYFGPGTRLTVT.

The chain has TRBV19 and TRBJ2-3, with D possibly being TRBD2 (7 bases). V lost 1 base and J lost 6, with 14 bases in between. From germline, CDR1 is LNHDA and CDR2 SQIVND (reference sequence). The CDR3 is made up of 15 amino acids. In DNA form, the CDR3 reads TGTGCCAGTAGTATAGTCGGCGGGGGCGGGGATACGCAGTATTTT. Translated, it gives CASSIVGGGGDTQYF.

This chain uses TRBV5-1 with TRBJ2-2; D is possibly TRBD2 (5 bases). V was trimmed by 2 bases and J by 3 bases, leaving 11 bases between them. This CDR3 is 15 amino acids long. Per the germline V gene, CDR1 is SGHRS and CDR2 is YFSETQ. CDR3 loop: CASSFVLADTGELFF. CDR3 sequence (DNA): TGCGCCAGCAGCTTTGTTCTAGCCGACACCGGGGAGCTGTTTTTT.

This chain uses TRBV7-2 with TRBJ2-7, with D unclear. From germline, CDR1 is SGHTA and CDR2 FQGNSA. CDR3 length equals 15 residues. Deletions cut 5 bases from V and 2 bases from J, with 16 bases between. The CDR3 bases are TGTGCCAGCAGCCCTGTCGGACGGGCGACCTACGAGCAGTACTTC. Translated: CASSPVGRATYEQYF.

This clone was observed a single time. This chain joins TRBV11-3 and TRBJ2-1, with D unresolved. The CDR3 is 14 residues long. V was pared by 0 bases and J by 5 bases, with 8 bases between. CDR1 and CDR2 from the germline V gene are SGHNT and YENEEA. The CDR3 is CASSLESYNNEQFF. The CDR3 coding sequence is TGTGCCAGCAGCTTAGAAAGCTATAACAATGAGCAGTTCTTC.